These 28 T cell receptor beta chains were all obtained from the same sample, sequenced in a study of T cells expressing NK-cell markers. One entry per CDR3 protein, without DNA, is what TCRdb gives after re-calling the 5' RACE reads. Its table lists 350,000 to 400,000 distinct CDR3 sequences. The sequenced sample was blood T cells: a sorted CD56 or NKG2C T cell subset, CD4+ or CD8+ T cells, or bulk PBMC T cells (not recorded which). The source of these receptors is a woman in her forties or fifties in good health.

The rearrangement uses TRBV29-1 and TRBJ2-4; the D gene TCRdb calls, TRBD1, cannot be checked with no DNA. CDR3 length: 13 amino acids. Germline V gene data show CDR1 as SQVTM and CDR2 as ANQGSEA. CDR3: CSVEVWTGNIQYF.

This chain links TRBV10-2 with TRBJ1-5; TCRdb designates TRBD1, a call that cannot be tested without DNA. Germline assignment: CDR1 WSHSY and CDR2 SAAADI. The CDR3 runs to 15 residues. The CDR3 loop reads CASSESGGNNQPQHF.

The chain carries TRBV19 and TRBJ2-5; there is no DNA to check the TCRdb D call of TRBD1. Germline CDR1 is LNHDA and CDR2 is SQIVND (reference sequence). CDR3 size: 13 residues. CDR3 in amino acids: CASSTGQGETQYF.

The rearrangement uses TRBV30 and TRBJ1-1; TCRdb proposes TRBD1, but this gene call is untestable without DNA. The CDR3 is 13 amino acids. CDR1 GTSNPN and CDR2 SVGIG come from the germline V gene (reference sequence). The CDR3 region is CAWTPGVGTEAFF.

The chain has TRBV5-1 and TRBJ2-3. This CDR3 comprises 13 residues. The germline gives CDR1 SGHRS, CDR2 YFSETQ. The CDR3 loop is CASSDLVTDTQYF.

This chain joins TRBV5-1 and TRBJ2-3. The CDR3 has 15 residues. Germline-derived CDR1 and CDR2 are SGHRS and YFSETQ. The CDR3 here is CASSSTTLKTDTQYF. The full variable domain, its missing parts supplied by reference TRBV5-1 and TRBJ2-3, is KAGVTQTPRYLIKTRGQQVTLSCSPISGHRSVSWYQQTPGQGLQFLFEYFSETQRNKGNFPGRFSGRQFSNSRSEMNVSTLELGDSALYLCASSSTTLKTDTQYFGPGTRLTVL.

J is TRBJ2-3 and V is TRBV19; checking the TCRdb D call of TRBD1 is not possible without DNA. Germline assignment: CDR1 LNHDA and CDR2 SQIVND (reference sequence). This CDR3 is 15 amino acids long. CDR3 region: CASSIGRGRSDTQYF.

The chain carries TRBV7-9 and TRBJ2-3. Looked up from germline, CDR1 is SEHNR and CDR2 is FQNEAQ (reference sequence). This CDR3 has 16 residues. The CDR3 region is CASSPRRGRGTDTQYF.

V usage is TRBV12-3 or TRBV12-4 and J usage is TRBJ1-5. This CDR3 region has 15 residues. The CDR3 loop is CASSLEVRPDQPQHF.

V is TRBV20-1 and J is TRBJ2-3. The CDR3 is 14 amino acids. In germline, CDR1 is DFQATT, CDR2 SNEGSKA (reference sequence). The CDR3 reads CSASIASSTDTQYF.

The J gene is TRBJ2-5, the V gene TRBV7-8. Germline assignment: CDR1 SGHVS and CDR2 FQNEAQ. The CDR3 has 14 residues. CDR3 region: CASSPRRVQETQYF.

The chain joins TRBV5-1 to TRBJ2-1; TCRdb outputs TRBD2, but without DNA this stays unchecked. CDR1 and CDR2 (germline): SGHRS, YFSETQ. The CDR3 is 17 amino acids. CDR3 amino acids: CASSLSSASGRYNEQFF.

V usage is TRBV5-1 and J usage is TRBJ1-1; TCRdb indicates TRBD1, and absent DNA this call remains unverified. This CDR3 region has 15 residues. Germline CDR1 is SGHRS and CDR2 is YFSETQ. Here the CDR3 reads CASGETGQRNTEAFF.

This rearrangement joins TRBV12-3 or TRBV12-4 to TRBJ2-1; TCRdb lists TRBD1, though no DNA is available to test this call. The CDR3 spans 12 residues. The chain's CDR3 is CASCLTGGEQFF.

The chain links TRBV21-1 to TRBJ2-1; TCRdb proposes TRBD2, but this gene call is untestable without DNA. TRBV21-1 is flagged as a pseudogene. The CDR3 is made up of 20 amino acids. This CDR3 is CASSKGSWFGREINYNEQFF.

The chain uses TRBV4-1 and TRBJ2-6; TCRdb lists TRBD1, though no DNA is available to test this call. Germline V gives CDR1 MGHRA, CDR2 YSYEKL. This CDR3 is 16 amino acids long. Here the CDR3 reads CASSPGGGPGANVLTF.

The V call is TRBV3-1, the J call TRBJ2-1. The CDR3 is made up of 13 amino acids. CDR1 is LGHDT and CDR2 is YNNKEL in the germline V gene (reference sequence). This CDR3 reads CASSLLDRDEQFF.

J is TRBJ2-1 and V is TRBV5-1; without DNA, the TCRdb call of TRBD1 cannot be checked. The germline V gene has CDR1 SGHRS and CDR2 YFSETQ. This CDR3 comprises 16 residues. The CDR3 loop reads CASSPGTVSSYNEQFF.

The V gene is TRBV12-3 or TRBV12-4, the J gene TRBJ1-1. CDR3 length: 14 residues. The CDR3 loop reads CASSEVNLNTEAFF.

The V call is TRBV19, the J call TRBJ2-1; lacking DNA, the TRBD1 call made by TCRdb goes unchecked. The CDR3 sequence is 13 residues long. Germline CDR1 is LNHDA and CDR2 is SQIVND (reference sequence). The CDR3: CASSIGWGDEQFF.

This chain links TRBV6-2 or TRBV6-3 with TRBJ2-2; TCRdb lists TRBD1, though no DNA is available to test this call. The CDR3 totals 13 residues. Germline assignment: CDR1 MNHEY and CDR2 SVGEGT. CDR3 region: CASTQWGTGELFF.

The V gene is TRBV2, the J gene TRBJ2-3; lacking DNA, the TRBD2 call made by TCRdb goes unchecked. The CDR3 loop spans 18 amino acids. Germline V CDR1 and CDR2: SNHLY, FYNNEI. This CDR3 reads CASSEIGLAGEQTDTQYF.

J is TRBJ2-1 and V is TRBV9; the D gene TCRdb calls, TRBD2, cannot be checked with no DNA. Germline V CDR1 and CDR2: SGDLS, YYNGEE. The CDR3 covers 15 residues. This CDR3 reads CASTTTAGDENEQFF.

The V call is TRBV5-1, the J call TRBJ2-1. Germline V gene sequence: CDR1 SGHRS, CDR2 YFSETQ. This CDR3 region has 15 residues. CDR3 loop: CASSLAGTPYNEQFF.

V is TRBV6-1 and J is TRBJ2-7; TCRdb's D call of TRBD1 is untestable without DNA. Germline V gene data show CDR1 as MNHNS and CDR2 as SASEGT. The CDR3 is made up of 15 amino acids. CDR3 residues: CASMGPGQGSYEQYF.

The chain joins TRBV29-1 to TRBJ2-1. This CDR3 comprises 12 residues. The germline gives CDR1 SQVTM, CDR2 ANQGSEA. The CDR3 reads CSVDPSGNEQFF.

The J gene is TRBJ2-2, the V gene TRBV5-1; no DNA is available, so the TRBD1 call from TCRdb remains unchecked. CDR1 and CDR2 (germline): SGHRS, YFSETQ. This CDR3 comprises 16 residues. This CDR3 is CASSLTRTGNTGELFF.

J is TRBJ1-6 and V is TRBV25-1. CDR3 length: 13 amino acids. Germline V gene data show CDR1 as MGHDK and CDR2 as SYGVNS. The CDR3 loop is CASSEGGYSPLHF.